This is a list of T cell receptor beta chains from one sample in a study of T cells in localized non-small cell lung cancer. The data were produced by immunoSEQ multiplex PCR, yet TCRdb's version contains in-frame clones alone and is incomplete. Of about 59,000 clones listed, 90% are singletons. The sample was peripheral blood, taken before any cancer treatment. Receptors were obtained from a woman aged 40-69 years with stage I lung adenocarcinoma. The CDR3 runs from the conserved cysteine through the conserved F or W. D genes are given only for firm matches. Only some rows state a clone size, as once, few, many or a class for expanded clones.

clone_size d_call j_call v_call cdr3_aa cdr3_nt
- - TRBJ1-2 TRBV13 CASSPTARFNGYTF TGTGCCAGCAGCCCCACTGCAAGGTTTAATGGCTACACCTTC
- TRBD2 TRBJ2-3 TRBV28 CASSPPGLAGARTDTQYF TGTGCCAGCAGCCCGCCGGGACTAGCGGGGGCTCGCACAGATACGCAGTATTTT
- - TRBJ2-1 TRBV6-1 CASSEPPVQFF TGTGCCAGCAGTGAACCCCCTGTGCAGTTCTTC
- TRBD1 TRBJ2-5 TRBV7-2 CASSRRTGQETQYF TGTGCCAGCAGCCGACGGACAGGCCAAGAGACCCAGTACTTC
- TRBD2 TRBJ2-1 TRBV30 CAWRGGSSYNEQFF TGTGCCTGGAGAGGCGGGAGCTCCTACAATGAGCAGTTCTTC
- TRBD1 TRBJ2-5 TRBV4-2 CASSQDPTGWETQYF TGTGCCAGCAGCCAAGATCCGACAGGGTGGGAGACCCAGTACTTC
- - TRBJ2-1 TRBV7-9 CASSSLAFSYNEQFF TGTGCCAGCAGCTCGCTAGCGTTCTCCTACAATGAGCAGTTCTTC
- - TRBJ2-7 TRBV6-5 CASSYGVSRSYEQYF TGTGCCAGCAGTTACGGAGTGTCCCGCTCCTACGAGCAGTACTTC
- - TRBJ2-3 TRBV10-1 CASSGYYDASTDTQYF TGCGCCAGCAGTGGCTACTATGACGCCAGCACAGATACGCAGTATTTT
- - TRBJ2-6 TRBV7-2 CASSLEGTGANVLTF TGTGCCAGCAGCTTAGAGGGGACTGGGGCCAACGTCCTGACTTTC
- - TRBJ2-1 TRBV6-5 CASRKPGGNNEQFF TGTGCCAGCAGAAAACCTGGGGGAAACAATGAGCAGTTCTTC
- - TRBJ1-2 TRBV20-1 CSASRGYTF TGCAGTGCTAGCCGTGGCTACACCTTC
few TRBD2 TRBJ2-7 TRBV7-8 CASSRFRLAGTKWEQYF TGTGCCAGCAGCCGATTCCGACTAGCGGGGACGAAGTGGGAGCAGTACTTC
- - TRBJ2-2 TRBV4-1 CASSPAGGNTGELFF TGCGCCAGCAGCCCAGCCGGAGGGAACACCGGGGAGCTGTTTTTT
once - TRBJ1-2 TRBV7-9 CASSLRDSYGYTF TGTGCCAGCAGCTTGCGGGACTCCTATGGCTACACCTTC
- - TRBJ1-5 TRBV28 CASSIGGNQPQHF TGTGCCAGCAGTATAGGGGGCAATCAGCCCCAGCATTTT
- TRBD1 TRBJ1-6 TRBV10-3 CAISGPGQGVSPLHF TGTGCCATCAGTGGGCCGGGACAGGGAGTTTCACCCCTCCACTTT
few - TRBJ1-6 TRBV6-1 CASTPVGEASPLHF TGTGCCAGCACCCCGGTGGGAGAGGCATCACCCCTCCACTTT
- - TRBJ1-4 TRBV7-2 CASSLTGPTTNEKLFF TGTGCCAGCAGCTTGACAGGCCCTACAACTAATGAAAAACTGTTTTTT
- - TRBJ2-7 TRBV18 CASSPNSVWVQGNYEQYF TGTGCCAGCTCACCGAATTCCGTCTGGGTGCAGGGGAACTACGAGCAGTACTTC
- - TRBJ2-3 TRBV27 CASSRGGSTDTQYF TGTGCCAGCAGTCGTGGAGGGAGCACAGATACGCAGTATTTT
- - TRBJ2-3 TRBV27 CASSLSYGGTYTDTQYF TGTGCCAGCAGTTTATCTTACGGGGGTACTTACACAGATACGCAGTATTTT
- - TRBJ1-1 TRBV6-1 CASRDSGTEAFF TGTGCCAGCCGCGACAGTGGCACTGAAGCTTTCTTT
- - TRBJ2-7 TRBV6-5 CASRKRNEQYF TGTGCCAGCAGAAAGAGGAACGAGCAGTACTTC
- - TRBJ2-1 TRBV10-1 CASSESQTRNEQFF TGCGCCAGCAGTGAGTCTCAAACTAGAAATGAGCAGTTCTTC
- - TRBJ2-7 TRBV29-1 CSVDLGTGTSYEQYF TGCAGCGTTGACCTGGGCACAGGGACCTCCTACGAGCAGTACTTC
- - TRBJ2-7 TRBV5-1 CASSLQNGLVDEQYF TGCGCCAGCAGCCTCCAGAATGGTCTGGTGGACGAGCAGTACTTC
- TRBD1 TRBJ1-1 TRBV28 CASSSASGGPLGAFF TGTGCCAGCAGTTCAGCTTCAGGGGGCCCATTGGGGGCTTTCTTT
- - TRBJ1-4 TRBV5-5 CASSQGRRKLFF TGTGCCAGCAGCCAGGGACGGCGGAAACTGTTTTTT
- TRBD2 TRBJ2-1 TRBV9 CASSPSGGPLGEQFF TGTGCCAGCAGTCCTAGCGGGGGGCCCTTGGGTGAGCAGTTCTTC
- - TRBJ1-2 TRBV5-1 CASSLLGFYGYTF TGCGCCAGCAGCTTGCTAGGTTTCTATGGCTACACCTTC
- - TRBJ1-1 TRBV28 CASTSLTEAFF TGTGCCAGCACGAGTCTCACTGAAGCTTTCTTT
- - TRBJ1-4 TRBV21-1 CASSKASKGENEKLFF TGTGCCAGCAGCAAAGCCTCGAAAGGGGAAAACGAAAAACTGTTTTTT
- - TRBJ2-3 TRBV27 CASSLRGPLTDTQYF TGTGCCAGCAGTTTACGGGGCCCCCTCACAGATACGCAGTATTTT
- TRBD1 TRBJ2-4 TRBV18 CASSPPGQALNGKNIQYF TGTGCCAGCTCACCACCGGGACAGGCCCTAAACGGCAAAAACATTCAGTACTTC
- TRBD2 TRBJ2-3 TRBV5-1 CASSTGLAFSTDTQYF TGCGCCAGCAGCACCGGACTAGCGTTTAGCACAGATACGCAGTATTTT
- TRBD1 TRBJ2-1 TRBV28 CASSLTGVGDEQFF TGTGCCAGCAGCCTTACAGGGGTGGGGGATGAGCAGTTCTTC
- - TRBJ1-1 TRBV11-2 CASSLKGGGTEAFF TGTGCCAGCAGCTTAAAGGGAGGGGGGACTGAAGCTTTCTTT
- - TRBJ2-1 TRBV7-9 CASSLPPNNEQFF TGTGCCAGCAGCCTACCTCCAAACAATGAGCAGTTCTTC
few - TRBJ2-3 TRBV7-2 CASSLESDTQYF TGTGCCAGCAGCTTAGAGTCGGATACGCAGTATTTT
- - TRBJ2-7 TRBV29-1 CSVGGQSYEQYF TGCAGCGTTGGAGGACAGTCCTACGAGCAGTACTTC
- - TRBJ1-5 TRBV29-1 CSVGGYSNQPQHF TGCAGCGTTGGGGGGTATAGCAATCAGCCCCAGCATTTT
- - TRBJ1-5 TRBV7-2 CASSFDAGNQPQHF TGTGCCAGCAGCTTTGATGCAGGGAATCAGCCCCAGCATTTT
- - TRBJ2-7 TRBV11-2 CASSLDQNSYEQYF TGTGCCAGCAGCTTAGATCAGAACTCCTACGAGCAGTACTTC
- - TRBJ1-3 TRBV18 CASSPPSISSGNTIYF TGTGCCAGCTCACCACCCTCCATATCTTCTGGAAACACCATATATTTT
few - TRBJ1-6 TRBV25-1 CASSADGNSPLHF TGTGCCAGCAGCGCGGACGGGAATTCACCCCTCCACTTT
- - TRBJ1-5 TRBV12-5 CASGMDLRGQPQHF TGTGCTAGTGGCATGGATTTGCGGGGTCAGCCCCAGCATTTT
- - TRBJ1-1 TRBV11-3 CASSQGGTEAFF TGTGCCAGCAGCCAAGGGGGCACTGAAGCTTTCTTT
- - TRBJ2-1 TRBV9 CASSDAGRVNEQFF TGTGCCAGCAGCGACGCTGGCCGGGTGAATGAGCAGTTCTTC